This TCR beta chain originates from a study of shared clonotypes between healthy human individuals. HIV-negative, healthy adults without recent acute infections or vaccinations were the donors. Authors' data handling: Junction-only sequences without quality scores were provided by ImmunoSEQ, so filtering was different. Generated by immunoSEQ multiplex PCR, the TCRdb table keeps only in-frame clones and is missing some. The D gene and trimming were derived from the DNA, and the V and J assignments and clone size from that table. The sample lists 2 million or so clones; 85% to 95% were seen once. This clone has only one observation. This sequence was found in a man aged 18 to 35 in good health. Input material: naive CD4+ T cells sorted from blood. Specified subset: CD45RA+ positively selected.

The CDR3 spells CATRGTSGYNEQFF. The CDR3 DNA is TGTGCCACCCGCGGGACTAGCGGATACAATGAGCAGTTCTTC. The V call is TRBV2, the J call TRBJ2-1; 11 positions match TRBD2. Germline CDR1 is SNHLY and CDR2 is FYNNEI. The CDR3 has 14 residues. After removal of 10 bases from V and 4 bases from J, the junction contained 6 bases not matched to a gene.